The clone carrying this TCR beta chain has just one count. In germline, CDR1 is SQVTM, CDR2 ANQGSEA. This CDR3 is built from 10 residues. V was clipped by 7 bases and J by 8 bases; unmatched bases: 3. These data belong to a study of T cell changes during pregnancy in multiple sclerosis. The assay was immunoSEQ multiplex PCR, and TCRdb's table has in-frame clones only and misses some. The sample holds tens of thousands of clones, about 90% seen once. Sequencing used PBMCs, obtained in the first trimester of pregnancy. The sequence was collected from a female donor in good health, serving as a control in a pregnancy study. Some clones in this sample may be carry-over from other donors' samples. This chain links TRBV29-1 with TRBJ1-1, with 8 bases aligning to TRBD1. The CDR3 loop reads CSGGTGEAFF. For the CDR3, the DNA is TGCAGCGGGGGGACAGGAGAAGCTTTCTTT.